Sequencing of this T cell receptor beta chain was carried out in a study of T cell responses to AZD1222 COVID-19 vaccine. General study points: Sampling captured repertoires only after the peak T cell response. The CD4 TCRs associated with vaccination extended across spike and predominated at 160-218 and 743-854. The number of AZD1222 recipients seropositive at baseline was only 6 or 7.

Repertoires were generated with immunoSEQ multiplex PCR, while TCRdb's copy carries only in-frame clones and drops some. The sample carries some 81,000 clones, 75% to 95% recorded once. This clone was detected once. Antigen: not known. Germline V gives CDR1 SGHVS, CDR2 FNYEAQ. The CDR3 extends over 15 amino acids. V gave up 6 bases and J gave up 5 bases; unmatched junction bases: 6. This TCR was recovered from an adult who received the AZD1222 COVID-19 vaccine. Sequencing used peripheral blood, obtained 28 days after the second AZD1222 dose. The J gene is TRBJ1-6, the V gene TRBV7-6, with 8 bases that match TRBD1. As DNA, the CDR3 is TGTGCCAGCAGGGGGACAGGACCCAATAATTCACCCCTCCACTTT. Residues: CASRGTGPNNSPLHF.